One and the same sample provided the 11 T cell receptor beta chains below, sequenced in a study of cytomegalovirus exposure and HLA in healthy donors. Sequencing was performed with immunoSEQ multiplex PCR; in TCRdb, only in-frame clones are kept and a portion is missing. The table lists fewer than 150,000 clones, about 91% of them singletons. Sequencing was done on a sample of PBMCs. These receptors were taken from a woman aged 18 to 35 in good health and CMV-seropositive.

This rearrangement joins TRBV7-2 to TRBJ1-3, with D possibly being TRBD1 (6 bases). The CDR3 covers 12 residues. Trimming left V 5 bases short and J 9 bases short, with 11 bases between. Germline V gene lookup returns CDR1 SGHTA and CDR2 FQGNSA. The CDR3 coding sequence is TGTGCCAGCAGCATGGACAGTCCCACCATATATTTT. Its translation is CASSMDSPTIYF. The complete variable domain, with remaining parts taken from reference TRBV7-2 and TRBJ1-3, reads GAGVSQSPSNKVTEKGKDVELRCDPISGHTALYWYRQSLGQGLEFLIYFQGNSAPDKSGLPSDRFSAERTGGSVSTLTIQRTQQEDSAVYLCASSMDSPTIYFGEGSWLTVV.

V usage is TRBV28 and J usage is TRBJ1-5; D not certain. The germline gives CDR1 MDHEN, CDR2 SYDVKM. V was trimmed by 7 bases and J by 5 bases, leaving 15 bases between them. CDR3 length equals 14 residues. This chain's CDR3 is CASTLLTEYQPQHF. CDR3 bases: TGTGCCAGCACCCTTTTAACGGAGTATCAGCCCCAGCATTTT.

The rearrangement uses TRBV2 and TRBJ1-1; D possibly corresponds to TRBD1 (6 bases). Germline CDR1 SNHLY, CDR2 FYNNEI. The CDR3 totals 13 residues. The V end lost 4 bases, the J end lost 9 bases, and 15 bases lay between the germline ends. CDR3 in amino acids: CASSVNEDSKAFF. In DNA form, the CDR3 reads TGTGCCAGCAGTGTAAACGAGGACAGTAAAGCTTTCTTT. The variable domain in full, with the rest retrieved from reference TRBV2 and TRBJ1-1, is EPEVTQTPSHQVTQMGQEVILRCVPISNHLYFYWYRQILGQKVEFLVSFYNNEISEKSEIFDDQFSVERPDGSNFTLKIRSTKLEDSAMYFCASSVNEDSKAFFGQGTRLTVV.

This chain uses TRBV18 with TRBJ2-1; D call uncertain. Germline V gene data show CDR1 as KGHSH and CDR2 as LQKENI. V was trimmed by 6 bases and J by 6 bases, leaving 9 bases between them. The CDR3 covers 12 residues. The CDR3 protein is CASSLRSNEQFF. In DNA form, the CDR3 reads TGTGCCAGCTCTCTTCGGAGCAATGAGCAGTTCTTC.

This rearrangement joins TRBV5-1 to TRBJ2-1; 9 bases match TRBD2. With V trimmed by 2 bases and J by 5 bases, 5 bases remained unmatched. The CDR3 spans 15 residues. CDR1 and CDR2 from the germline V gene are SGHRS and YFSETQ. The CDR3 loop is CASSLGSGGNNEQFF. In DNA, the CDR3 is TGCGCCAGCAGCTTAGGTAGCGGGGGAAACAATGAGCAGTTCTTC. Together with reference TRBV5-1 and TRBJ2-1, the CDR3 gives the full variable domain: KAGVTQTPRYLIKTRGQQVTLSCSPISGHRSVSWYQQTPGQGLQFLFEYFSETQRNKGNFPGRFSGRQFSNSRSEMNVSTLELGDSALYLCASSLGSGGNNEQFFGPGTRLTVL.

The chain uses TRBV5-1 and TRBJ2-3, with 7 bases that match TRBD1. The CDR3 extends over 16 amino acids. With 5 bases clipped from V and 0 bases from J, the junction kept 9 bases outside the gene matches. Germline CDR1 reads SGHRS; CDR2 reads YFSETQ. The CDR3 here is CASSSTGQPSTDTQYF. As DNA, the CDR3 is TGCGCCAGCAGTTCAACGGGACAGCCTAGCACAGATACGCAGTATTTT.

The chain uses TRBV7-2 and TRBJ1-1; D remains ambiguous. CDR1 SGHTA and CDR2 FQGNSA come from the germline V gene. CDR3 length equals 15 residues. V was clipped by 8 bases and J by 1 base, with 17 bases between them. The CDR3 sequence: CASGVGKRENTEAFF. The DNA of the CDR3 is TGTGCCAGCGGTGTTGGGAAGAGGGAGAACACTGAAGCTTTCTTT. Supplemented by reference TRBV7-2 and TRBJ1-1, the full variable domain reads GAGVSQSPSNKVTEKGKDVELRCDPISGHTALYWYRQSLGQGLEFLIYFQGNSAPDKSGLPSDRFSAERTGGSVSTLTIQRTQQEDSAVYLCASGVGKRENTEAFFGQGTRLTVV.

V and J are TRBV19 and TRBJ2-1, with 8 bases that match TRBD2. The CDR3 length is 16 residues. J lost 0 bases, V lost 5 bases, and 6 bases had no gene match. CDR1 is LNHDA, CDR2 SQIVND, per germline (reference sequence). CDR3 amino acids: CASSPRGTSSYNEQFF. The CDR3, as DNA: TGTGCCAGTAGTCCAAGGGGGACTAGCTCCTACAATGAGCAGTTCTTC.

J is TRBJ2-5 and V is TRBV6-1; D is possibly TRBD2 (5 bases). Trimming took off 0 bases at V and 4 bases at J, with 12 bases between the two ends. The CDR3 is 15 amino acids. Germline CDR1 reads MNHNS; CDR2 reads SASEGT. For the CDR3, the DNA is TGTGCCAGCAGTGAAGCTTCCGGGATGGGAGAGACCCAGTACTTC. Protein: CASSEASGMGETQYF.

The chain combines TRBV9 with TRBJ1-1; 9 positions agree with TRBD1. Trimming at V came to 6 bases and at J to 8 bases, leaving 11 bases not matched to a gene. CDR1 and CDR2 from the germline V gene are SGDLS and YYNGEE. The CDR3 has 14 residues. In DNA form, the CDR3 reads TGTGCCAGCACCGCCGGGACAGGGTGGTTCGAAGCTTTCTTT. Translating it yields CASTAGTGWFEAFF.

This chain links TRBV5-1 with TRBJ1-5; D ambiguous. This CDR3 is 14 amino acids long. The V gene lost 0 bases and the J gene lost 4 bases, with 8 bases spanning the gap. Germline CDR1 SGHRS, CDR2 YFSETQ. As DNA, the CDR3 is TGCGCCAGCAGCTTGGCGCCGGGGAATCAGCCCCAGCATTTT. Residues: CASSLAPGNQPQHF. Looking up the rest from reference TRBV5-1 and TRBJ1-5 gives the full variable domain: KAGVTQTPRYLIKTRGQQVTLSCSPISGHRSVSWYQQTPGQGLQFLFEYFSETQRNKGNFPGRFSGRQFSNSRSEMNVSTLELGDSALYLCASSLAPGNQPQHFGDGTRLSIL.